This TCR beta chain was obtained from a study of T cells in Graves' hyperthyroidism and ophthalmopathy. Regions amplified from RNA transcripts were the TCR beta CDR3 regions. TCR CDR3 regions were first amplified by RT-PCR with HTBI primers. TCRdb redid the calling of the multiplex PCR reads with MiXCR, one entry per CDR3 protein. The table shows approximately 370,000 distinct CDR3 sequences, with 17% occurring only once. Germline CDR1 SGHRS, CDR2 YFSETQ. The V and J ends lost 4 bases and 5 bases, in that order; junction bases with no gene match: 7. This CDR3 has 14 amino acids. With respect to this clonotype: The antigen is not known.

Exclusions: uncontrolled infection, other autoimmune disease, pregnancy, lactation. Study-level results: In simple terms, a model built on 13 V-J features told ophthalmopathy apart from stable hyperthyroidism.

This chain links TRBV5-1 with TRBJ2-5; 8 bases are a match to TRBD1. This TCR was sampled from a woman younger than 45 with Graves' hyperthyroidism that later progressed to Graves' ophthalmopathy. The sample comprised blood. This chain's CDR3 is CASSRRQGFETQYF. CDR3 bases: TGCGCCAGCAGCAGGAGACAGGGGTTTGAGACCCAGTACTTC.